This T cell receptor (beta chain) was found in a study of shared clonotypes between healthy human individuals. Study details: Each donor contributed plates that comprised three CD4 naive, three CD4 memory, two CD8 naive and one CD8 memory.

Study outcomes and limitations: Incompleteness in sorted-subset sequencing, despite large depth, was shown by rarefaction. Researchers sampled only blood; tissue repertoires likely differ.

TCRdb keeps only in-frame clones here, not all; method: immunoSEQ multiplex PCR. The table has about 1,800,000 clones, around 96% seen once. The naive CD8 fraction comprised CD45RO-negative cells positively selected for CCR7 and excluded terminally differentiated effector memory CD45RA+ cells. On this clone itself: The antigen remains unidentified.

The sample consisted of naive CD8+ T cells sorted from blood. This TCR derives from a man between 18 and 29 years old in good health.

The CDR3 DNA is TGTGCCAGCAGCGCCACTAGCGGACTTAGCACAGATACGCAGTATTTT. Translated: CASSATSGLSTDTQYF. The chain uses TRBV7-3 and TRBJ2-3; 8 nucleotides agree with TRBD2. V trimming: 5 bases; J trimming: 0 bases; junction bases outside the gene matches: 7. The CDR3 spans 16 residues. The germline CDR1 and CDR2 sequences are SGHTA and FQGTGA.